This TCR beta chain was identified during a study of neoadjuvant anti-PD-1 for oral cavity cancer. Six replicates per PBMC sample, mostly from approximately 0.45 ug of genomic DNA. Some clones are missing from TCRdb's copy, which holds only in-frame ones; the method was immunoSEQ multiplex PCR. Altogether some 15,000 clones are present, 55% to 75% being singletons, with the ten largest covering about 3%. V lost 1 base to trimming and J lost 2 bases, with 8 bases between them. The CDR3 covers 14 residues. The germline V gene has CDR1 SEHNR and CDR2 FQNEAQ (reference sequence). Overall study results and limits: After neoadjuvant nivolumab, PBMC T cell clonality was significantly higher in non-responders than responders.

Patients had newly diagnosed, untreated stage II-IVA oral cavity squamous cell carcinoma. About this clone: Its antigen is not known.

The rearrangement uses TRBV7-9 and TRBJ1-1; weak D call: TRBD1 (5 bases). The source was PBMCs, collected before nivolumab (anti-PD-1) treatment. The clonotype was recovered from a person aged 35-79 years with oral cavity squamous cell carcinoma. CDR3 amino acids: CASSLGRGNTEAFF. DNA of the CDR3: TGTGCCAGCAGCTTAGGAAGGGGAAACACTGAAGCTTTCTTT.